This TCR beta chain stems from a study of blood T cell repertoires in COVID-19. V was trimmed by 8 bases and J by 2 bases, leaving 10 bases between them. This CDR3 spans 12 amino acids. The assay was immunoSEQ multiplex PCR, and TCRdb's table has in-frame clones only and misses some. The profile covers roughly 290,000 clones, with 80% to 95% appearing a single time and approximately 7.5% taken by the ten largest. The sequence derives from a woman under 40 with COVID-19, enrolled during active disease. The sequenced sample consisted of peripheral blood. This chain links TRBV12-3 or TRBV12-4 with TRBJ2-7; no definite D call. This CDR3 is CASPSDTYEQYF. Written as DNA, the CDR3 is TGTGCCAGCCCCTCAGATACCTACGAGCAGTACTTC.